This T cell receptor (beta chain) originates from a study of blood T cell repertoires in COVID-19. Turning to the study itself: In each case, the material was cDNA or gDNA derived from T cells, B-cell-depleted T cells, or PBMCs.

Per the study methods: Estimation of nucleated cell counts relied on the amplification of reference gene primers. Libraries were prepared by immunoSEQ multiplex PCR; TCRdb keeps only in-frame clonotypes and omits some of them. V and J calls and clone size are copied from that table; D and trimming were computed from the DNA. The sample yields roughly 220,000 clones, just under 85% seen once. The germline V gene has CDR1 MNHEY and CDR2 SMNVEV (reference sequence). The CDR3 totals 16 residues. With V trimmed by 0 bases and J by 4 bases, 5 bases remained unmatched. The genes are TRBV27 and TRBJ2-7, with 11 bases aligning to TRBD1. This receptor was taken from a man in his forties or fifties who had recovered from COVID-19. Sequences were obtained from PBMCs or T cells enriched from blood (not recorded which). The CDR3 nucleotides read TGTGCCAGCAGTTTATCCGGACAGGGGGCAATATACGAGCAGTACTTC. Translated: CASSLSGQGAIYEQYF.